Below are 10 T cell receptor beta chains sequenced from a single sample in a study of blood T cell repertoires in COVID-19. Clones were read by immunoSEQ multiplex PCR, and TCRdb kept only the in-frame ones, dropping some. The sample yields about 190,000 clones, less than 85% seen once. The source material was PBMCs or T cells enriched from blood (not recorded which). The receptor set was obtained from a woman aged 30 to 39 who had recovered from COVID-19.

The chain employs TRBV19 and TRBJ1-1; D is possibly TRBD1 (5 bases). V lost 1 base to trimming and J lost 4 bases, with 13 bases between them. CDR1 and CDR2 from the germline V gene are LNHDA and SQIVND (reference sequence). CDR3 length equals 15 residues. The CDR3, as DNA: TGTGCCAGTAGTATAGCGGCAGGGCCGAGCACTGAAGCTTTCTTT. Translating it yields CASSIAAGPSTEAFF.

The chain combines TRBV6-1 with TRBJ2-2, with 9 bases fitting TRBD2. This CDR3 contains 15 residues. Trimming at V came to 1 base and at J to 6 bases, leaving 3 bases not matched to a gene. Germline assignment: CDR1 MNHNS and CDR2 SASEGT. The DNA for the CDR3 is TGTGCCAGCAGTGAAGGCGGGAGGGCCGCCGGGGAGCTGTTTTTT. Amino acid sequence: CASSEGGRAAGELFF.

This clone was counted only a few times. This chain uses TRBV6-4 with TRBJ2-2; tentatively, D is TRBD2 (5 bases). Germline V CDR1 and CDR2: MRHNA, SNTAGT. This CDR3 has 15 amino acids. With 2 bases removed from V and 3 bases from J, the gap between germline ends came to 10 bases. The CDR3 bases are TGTGCCAGCAGTGACCACGGACTTGACACCGGGGAGCTGTTTTTT. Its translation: CASSDHGLDTGELFF.

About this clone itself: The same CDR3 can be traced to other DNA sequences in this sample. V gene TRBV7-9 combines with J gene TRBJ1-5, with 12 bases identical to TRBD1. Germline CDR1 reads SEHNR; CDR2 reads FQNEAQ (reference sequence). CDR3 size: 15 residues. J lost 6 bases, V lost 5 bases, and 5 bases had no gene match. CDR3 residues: CASSLGTGGGQPQHF. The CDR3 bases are TGTGCCAGCAGCCTTGGGACAGGGGGCGGTCAGCCCCAGCATTTT.

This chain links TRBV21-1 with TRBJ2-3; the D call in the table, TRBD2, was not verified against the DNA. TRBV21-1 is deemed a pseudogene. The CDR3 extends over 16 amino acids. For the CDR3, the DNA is TGTGCCAGCAGCAAAGGTATAAGCGGTAGCACAGATACGCAGTATTTT. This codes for CASSKGISGSTDTQYF.

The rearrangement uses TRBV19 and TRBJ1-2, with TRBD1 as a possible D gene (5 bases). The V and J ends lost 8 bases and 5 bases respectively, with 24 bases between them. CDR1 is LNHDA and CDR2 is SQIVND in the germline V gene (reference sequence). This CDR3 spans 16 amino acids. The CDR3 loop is CASSHWEEPRGYGYTF. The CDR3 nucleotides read TGTGCCAGTTCACACTGGGAAGAGCCCCGGGGGTATGGCTACACCTTC. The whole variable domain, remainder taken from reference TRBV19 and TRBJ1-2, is DGGITQSPKYLFRKEGQNVTLSCEQNLNHDAMYWYRQDPGQGLRLIYYSQIVNDFQKGDIAEGYSVSREKKESFPLTVTSAQKNPTAFYLCASSHWEEPRGYGYTFGSGTRLTVV.

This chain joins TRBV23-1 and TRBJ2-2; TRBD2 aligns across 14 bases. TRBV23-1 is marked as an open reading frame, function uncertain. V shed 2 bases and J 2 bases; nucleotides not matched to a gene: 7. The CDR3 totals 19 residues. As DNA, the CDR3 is TGCGCCAGCAGTCAAGCTCCGGGACTAGCGGGGGCAAACACCGGGGAGCTGTTTTTT. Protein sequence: CASSQAPGLAGANTGELFF.

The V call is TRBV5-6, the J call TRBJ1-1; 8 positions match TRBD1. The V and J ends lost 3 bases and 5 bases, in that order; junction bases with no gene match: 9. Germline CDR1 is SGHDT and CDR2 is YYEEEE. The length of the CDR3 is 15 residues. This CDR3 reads CASSSTGVLGTEAFF. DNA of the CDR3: TGTGCCAGCAGCTCGACAGGGGTATTAGGAACTGAAGCTTTCTTT. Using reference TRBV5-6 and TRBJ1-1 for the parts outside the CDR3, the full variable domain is DAGVTQSPTHLIKTRGQQVTLRCSPKSGHDTVSWYQQALGQGPQFIFQYYEEEERQRGNFPDRFSGHQFPNYSSELNVNALLLGDSALYLCASSSTGVLGTEAFFGQGTRLTVV.

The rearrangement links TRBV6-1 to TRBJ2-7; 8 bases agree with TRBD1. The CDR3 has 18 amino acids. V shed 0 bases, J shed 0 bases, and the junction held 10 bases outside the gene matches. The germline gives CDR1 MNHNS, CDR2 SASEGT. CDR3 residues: CASSEAAFGTGSSYEQYV. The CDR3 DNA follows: TGTGCCAGCAGTGAAGCGGCCTTCGGGACAGGAAGCTCCTACGAGCAGTACGTC.

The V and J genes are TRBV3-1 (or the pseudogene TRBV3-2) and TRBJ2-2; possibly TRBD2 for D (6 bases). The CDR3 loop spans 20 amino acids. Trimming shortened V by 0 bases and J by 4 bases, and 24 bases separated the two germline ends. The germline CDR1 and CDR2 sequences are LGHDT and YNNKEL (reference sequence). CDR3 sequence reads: CASSQESLRWGGAGTGELFF. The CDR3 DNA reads TGTGCCAGCAGCCAAGAATCTCTTCGTTGGGGCGGGGCGGGCACCGGGGAGCTGTTTTTT.